This is a list of T cell receptor beta chains from one sample in a study of CD8 T cells in ankylosing spondylitis. TCRdb fed the 5' RACE reads into MiXCR, producing one record per CDR3 protein. The sample includes about 220,000 distinct CDR3 sequences, over 9.5% seen only once; the top ten take 20% to 25%. The sequenced sample was blood, either unsorted or a sorted T cell fraction (not recorded which). The receptor source for this set is a male donor with ankylosing spondylitis or in good health (not recorded which). CDR3s include the opening cysteine and the closing phenylalanine or tryptophan. A D gene is named only where the DNA matches it firmly. Clone size, where shown, is once, few, many, or a class for clones that have expanded.

CDR3 length: 15
D gene: -
V gene: TRBV28
J gene: TRBJ2-5
clone size: many
CDR3 DNA: TGTGCCAGCAGCAAGGGGACAGCGGGCAAAGAGACCCAGTACTTC
CDR3 protein: CASSKGTAGKETQYF

CDR3 length: 14
D gene: -
V gene: TRBV7-8
J gene: TRBJ1-2
clone size: many
CDR3 DNA: TGTGCCAGCAGCGAACTCCGGGGGGTCTATGGCTACACCTTC
CDR3 protein: CASSELRGVYGYTF

CDR3 length: 13
D gene: -
V gene: TRBV5-1
J gene: TRBJ2-7
clone size: -
CDR3 DNA: TGCGCCAGCAGCTCCCCCCCGGGTTTCGAGCAGTACTTC
CDR3 protein: CASSSPPGFEQYF

CDR3 length: 15
D gene: -
V gene: TRBV7-2
J gene: TRBJ1-5
clone size: few
CDR3 DNA: TGTGCCAGCAGCTTAGTTATGCAGGGTAATCAGCCCCAGCATTTT
CDR3 protein: CASSLVMQGNQPQHF

CDR3 length: 13
D gene: TRBD1
V gene: TRBV28
J gene: TRBJ1-5
clone size: many
CDR3 DNA: TGTGCCAGTCGGACAGGGAGTGATCAGCCCCAGCATTTT
CDR3 protein: CASRTGSDQPQHF

CDR3 length: 15
D gene: TRBD2
V gene: TRBV12-3/TRBV12-4
J gene: TRBJ2-2
clone size: many
CDR3 DNA: TGTGCCAGCATCTCGGGGGGGCAGCGCACCGGGGAGCTGTTTTTT
CDR3 protein: CASISGGQRTGELFF

CDR3 length: 11
D gene: -
V gene: TRBV6-6
J gene: TRBJ2-7
clone size: many
CDR3 DNA: TGTGCCAGCAAGGGATCCTACGAGCAGTACTTC
CDR3 protein: CASKGSYEQYF

CDR3 length: 12
D gene: -
V gene: TRBV29-1
J gene: TRBJ2-1
clone size: -
CDR3 DNA: TGCAGCGTCGAGGGGGGAGGGAATGAGCAGTTCTTC
CDR3 protein: CSVEGGGNEQFF

CDR3 length: 16
D gene: TRBD2
V gene: TRBV5-1
J gene: TRBJ2-1
clone size: many
CDR3 DNA: TGCGCCAGCAGCTTGCAAGGGACTACTCCCTACAATGAGCAGTTCTTC
CDR3 protein: CASSLQGTTPYNEQFF

CDR3 length: 14
D gene: -
V gene: TRBV20-1
J gene: TRBJ2-5
clone size: many
CDR3 DNA: TGCAGTGCTAGAGATCGTCCATCTCCAGAGACCCAGTACTTC
CDR3 protein: CSARDRPSPETQYF

CDR3 length: 15
D gene: -
V gene: TRBV2
J gene: TRBJ1-1
clone size: -
CDR3 DNA: TGTGCCAGCAGTGACGGGGGAATCCGTCTGGGAGAAGCTTTCTTT
CDR3 protein: CASSDGGIRLGEAFF

CDR3 length: 16
D gene: TRBD2
V gene: TRBV15
J gene: TRBJ2-5
clone size: many
CDR3 DNA: TGTGCCACCAGCTCCGGACCGGGACTAGCTGTTCAGACCCAGTACTTC
CDR3 protein: CATSSGPGLAVQTQYF

CDR3 length: 15
D gene: -
V gene: TRBV5-1
J gene: TRBJ1-4
clone size: many
CDR3 DNA: TGCGCCAGCAGCACCGCGGGGGGCTCGTATGAAAAACTGTTTTTT
CDR3 protein: CASSTAGGSYEKLFF

CDR3 length: 14
D gene: TRBD1
V gene: TRBV20-1
J gene: TRBJ2-3
clone size: -
CDR3 DNA: TGCATCGAAAATCCGGGACAGGGGGGGGATACGCAGTATTTT
CDR3 protein: CIENPGQGGDTQYF

CDR3 length: 14
D gene: -
V gene: TRBV12-3/TRBV12-4
J gene: TRBJ2-7
clone size: -
CDR3 DNA: TGTGCCAGCAGCAAGGGAGGTAGCTCCTACGAGCAGTACTTC
CDR3 protein: CASSKGGSSYEQYF

CDR3 length: 18
D gene: TRBD2
V gene: TRBV25-1
J gene: TRBJ2-2
clone size: -
CDR3 DNA: TGTGCCAGCAGTGATTTCTACAGCGGGGGGGCTTTGGCCGGGGAGCTGTTTTTT
CDR3 protein: CASSDFYSGGALAGELFF

CDR3 length: 17
D gene: TRBD2
V gene: TRBV5-1
J gene: TRBJ2-5
clone size: -
CDR3 DNA: TGCGCCAGCAGCTTGCGGCCTAGCGGGGGCCAAGGGGAGACCCAGTACTTC
CDR3 protein: CASSLRPSGGQGETQYF

CDR3 length: 14
D gene: -
V gene: TRBV12-3/TRBV12-4
J gene: TRBJ1-5
clone size: many
CDR3 DNA: TGTGCCAGCAGTCGTGCAGGGGGCAATCAGCCCCAGCATTTT
CDR3 protein: CASSRAGGNQPQHF

CDR3 length: 14
D gene: TRBD1
V gene: TRBV12-3/TRBV12-4
J gene: TRBJ1-6
clone size: many
CDR3 DNA: TGTGCCAGCAGTTCCGGACAGGGGACTTCACCCCTCCACTTT
CDR3 protein: CASSSGQGTSPLHF

CDR3 length: 14
D gene: -
V gene: TRBV5-1
J gene: TRBJ2-7
clone size: few
CDR3 DNA: TGCGCCAGCAGCTTGCGGGCAGGGTTCGACGAGCAGTACTTC
CDR3 protein: CASSLRAGFDEQYF

CDR3 length: 14
D gene: TRBD2
V gene: TRBV20-1
J gene: TRBJ2-1
clone size: many
CDR3 DNA: TGCAGTGTCGACGGGGGGTACTCCTACAATGAGCAGTTCTTC
CDR3 protein: CSVDGGYSYNEQFF

CDR3 length: 16
D gene: -
V gene: TRBV20-1
J gene: TRBJ2-5
clone size: -
CDR3 DNA: TGCAGTGCTAGGTCCGGGGTACAGGATCACCAAGAGACCCAGTACTTC
CDR3 protein: CSARSGVQDHQETQYF

CDR3 length: 14
D gene: TRBD1
V gene: TRBV5-6
J gene: TRBJ2-7
clone size: many
CDR3 DNA: TGTGCCAGCAGCTTCGTGGGACAGCCCTACGAGCAGTACTTC
CDR3 protein: CASSFVGQPYEQYF

CDR3 length: 15
D gene: TRBD1
V gene: TRBV7-9
J gene: TRBJ2-5
clone size: -
CDR3 DNA: TGTGCCAGCAGACAGGCCGACAGGGGACAAGAGACCCAGTACTTC
CDR3 protein: CASRQADRGQETQYF

CDR3 length: 14
D gene: TRBD2
V gene: TRBV29-1
J gene: TRBJ2-2
clone size: once
CDR3 DNA: TGCAGCGTTGCGCCTAGCGGATACACCGGGGAGCTGTTTTTT
CDR3 protein: CSVAPSGYTGELFF

CDR3 length: 13
D gene: -
V gene: TRBV20-1
J gene: TRBJ1-4
clone size: few
CDR3 DNA: TGCAGTGCTAGACGGGCAACTAATGAAAAACTGTTTTTT
CDR3 protein: CSARRATNEKLFF

CDR3 length: 11
D gene: -
V gene: TRBV20-1
J gene: TRBJ2-7
clone size: many
CDR3 DNA: TGCAGTGCTAGTACCAGCTACGAGCAGTACTTC
CDR3 protein: CSASTSYEQYF

CDR3 length: 13
D gene: -
V gene: TRBV20-1
J gene: TRBJ2-7
clone size: many
CDR3 DNA: TGCAGTGCTAGGAGATCGGATGGGTACGAGCAGTACTTC
CDR3 protein: CSARRSDGYEQYF

CDR3 length: 14
D gene: -
V gene: TRBV5-6
J gene: TRBJ1-1
clone size: -
CDR3 DNA: TGTGCCAGCAGCTGGGGGGCGACTCACACTGAAGCTTTCTTT
CDR3 protein: CASSWGATHTEAFF

CDR3 length: 14
D gene: TRBD1
V gene: TRBV12-3/TRBV12-4
J gene: TRBJ2-7
clone size: many
CDR3 DNA: TGTGCCAGCAGCCTAGGGACAGGCGGGCACGAGCAGTACTTC
CDR3 protein: CASSLGTGGHEQYF

CDR3 length: 14
D gene: -
V gene: TRBV5-1
J gene: TRBJ2-2
clone size: few
CDR3 DNA: TGCGCCAGCAGCCTCGACCCGGGCACCGGGGAGCTGTTTTTT
CDR3 protein: CASSLDPGTGELFF

CDR3 length: 16
D gene: TRBD2
V gene: TRBV20-1
J gene: TRBJ2-5
clone size: many
CDR3 DNA: TGCAGTGCCCAAACAGGCGGGGGGACCCTAAGTGGGACCCAGTACTTC
CDR3 protein: CSAQTGGGTLSGTQYF

CDR3 length: 15
D gene: TRBD1
V gene: TRBV12-3/TRBV12-4
J gene: TRBJ2-2
clone size: many
CDR3 DNA: TGTGCCAGCAGACCAACAGGGGGCCAAACCGGGGAGCTGTTTTTT
CDR3 protein: CASRPTGGQTGELFF